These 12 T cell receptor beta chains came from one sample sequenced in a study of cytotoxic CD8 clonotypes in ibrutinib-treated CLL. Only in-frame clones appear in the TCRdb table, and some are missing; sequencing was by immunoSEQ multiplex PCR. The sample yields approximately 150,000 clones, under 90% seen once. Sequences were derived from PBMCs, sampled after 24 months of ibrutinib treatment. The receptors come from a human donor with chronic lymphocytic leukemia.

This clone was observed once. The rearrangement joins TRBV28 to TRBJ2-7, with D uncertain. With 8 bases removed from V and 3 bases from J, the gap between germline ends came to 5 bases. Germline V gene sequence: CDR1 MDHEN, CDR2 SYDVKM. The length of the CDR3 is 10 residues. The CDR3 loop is CASADYEQYF. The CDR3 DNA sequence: TGTGCCAGCGCCGACTACGAGCAGTACTTC.

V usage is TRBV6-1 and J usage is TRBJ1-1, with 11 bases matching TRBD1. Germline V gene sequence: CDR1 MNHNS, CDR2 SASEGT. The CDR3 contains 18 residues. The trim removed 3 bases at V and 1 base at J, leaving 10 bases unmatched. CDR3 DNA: TGTGCCAGCAGTGACGGACAGGGGGCCCCAAAACCGAACACTGAAGCTTTCTTT. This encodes CASSDGQGAPKPNTEAFF.

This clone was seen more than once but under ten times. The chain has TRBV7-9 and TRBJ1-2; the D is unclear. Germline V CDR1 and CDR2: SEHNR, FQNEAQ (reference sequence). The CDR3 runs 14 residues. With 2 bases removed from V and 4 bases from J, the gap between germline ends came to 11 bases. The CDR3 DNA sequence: TGTGCCAGCAGCTTATTAGGAGTGAGCTATGGCTACACCTTC. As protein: CASSLLGVSYGYTF.

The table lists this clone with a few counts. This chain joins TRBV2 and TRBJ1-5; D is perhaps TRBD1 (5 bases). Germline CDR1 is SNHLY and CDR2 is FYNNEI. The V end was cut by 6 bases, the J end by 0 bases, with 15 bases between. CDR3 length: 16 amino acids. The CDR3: CASRATGTGSNQPQHF. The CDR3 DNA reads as TGTGCCAGCAGGGCGACCGGGACCGGTAGCAATCAGCCCCAGCATTTT. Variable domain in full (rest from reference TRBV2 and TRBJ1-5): EPEVTQTPSHQVTQMGQEVILRCVPISNHLYFYWYRQILGQKVEFLVSFYNNEISEKSEIFDDQFSVERPDGSNFTLKIRSTKLEDSAMYFCASRATGTGSNQPQHFGDGTRLSIL.

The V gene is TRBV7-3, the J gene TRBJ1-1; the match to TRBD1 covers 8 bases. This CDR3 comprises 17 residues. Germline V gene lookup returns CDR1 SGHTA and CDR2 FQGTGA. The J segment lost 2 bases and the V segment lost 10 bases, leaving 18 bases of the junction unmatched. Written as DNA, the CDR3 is TGTGCCACCGAATGGACAGGGCAATCCACTCAAAACACTGAAGCTTTCTTT. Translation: CATEWTGQSTQNTEAFF.

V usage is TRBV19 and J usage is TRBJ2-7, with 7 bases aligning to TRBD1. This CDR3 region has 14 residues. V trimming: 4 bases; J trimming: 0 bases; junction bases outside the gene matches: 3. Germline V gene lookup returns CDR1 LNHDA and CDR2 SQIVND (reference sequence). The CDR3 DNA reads TGTGCCAGTAGTAAATGGGACAGCTCCTACGAGCAGTACTTC. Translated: CASSKWDSSYEQYF.

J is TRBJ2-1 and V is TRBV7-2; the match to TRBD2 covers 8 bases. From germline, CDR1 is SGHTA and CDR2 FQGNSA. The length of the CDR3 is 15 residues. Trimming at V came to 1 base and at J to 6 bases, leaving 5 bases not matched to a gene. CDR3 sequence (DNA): TGTGCCAGCAGCTTAGGAGCGGGGGCCCCCAATGAGCAGTTCTTC. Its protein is CASSLGAGAPNEQFF.

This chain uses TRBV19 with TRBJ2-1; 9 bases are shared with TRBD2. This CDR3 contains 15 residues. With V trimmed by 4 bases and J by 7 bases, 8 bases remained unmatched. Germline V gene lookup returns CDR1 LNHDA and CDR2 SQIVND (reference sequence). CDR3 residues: CASSTSGRMTNEQFF. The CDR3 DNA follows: TGTGCCAGTAGTACCAGCGGGAGGATGACTAATGAGCAGTTCTTC. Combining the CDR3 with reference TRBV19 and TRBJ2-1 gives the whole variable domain DGGITQSPKYLFRKEGQNVTLSCEQNLNHDAMYWYRQDPGQGLRLIYYSQIVNDFQKGDIAEGYSVSREKKESFPLTVTSAQKNPTAFYLCASSTSGRMTNEQFFGPGTRLTVL.

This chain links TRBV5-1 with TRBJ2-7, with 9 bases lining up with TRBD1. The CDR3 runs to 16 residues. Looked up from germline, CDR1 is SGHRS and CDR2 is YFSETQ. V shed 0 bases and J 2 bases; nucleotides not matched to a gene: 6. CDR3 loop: CASSLGGGTGPYEQYF. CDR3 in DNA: TGCGCCAGCAGCTTGGGGGGCGGGACAGGGCCCTACGAGCAGTACTTC.

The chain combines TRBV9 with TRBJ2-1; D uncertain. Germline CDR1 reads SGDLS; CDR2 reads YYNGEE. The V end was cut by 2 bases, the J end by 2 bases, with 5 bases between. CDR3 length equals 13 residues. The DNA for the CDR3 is TGTGCCAGCAGCGTTGGGCCCTACAATGAGCAGTTCTTC. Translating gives CASSVGPYNEQFF.

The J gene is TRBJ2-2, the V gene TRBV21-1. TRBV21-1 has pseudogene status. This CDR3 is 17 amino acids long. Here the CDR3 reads CASSKGGWGAPTGELFF. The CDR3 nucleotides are TGTGCCAGCAGCAAAGGAGGTTGGGGGGCGCCCACCGGGGAGCTGTTTTTT.

The CDR3 protein is CASSLFGKRNEKLFF. Here the CDR3 DNA reads TGTGCCAGCAGCTTATTCGGCAAACGTAATGAAAAACTGTTTTTT. V usage is TRBV11-2 and J usage is TRBJ1-4, with D unresolved. This CDR3 is 15 amino acids long. Germline V gene lookup returns CDR1 SGHAT and CDR2 FQNNGV. V shed 2 bases and J shed 4 bases, with 11 bases lying between them.